This T cell receptor beta chain appears in the sequencing data of a study of OX40 agonist ivuxolimab in advanced cancers. The method was immunoSEQ multiplex PCR; TCRdb's version includes in-frame clones alone and lacks a portion of them. The sample lists tens of thousands of clones, approximately 83% occurring once. The V gene's germline CDR1 is SGHRS and CDR2 YFSETQ. The V segment lost 4 bases and the J segment 5 bases; nucleotides outside the gene matches: 8. CDR3 length equals 15 residues. This clone showed up just a few times. The chain employs TRBV5-1 and TRBJ2-5, with TRBD1 identical over 10 bases. Material: CD4+ or CD8+ T cells sorted from blood, obtained in a trial of the OX40 agonist ivuxolimab. This receptor was identified in an adult with an advanced solid tumor such as melanoma, head and neck, liver or kidney cancer. The CDR3 coding sequence is TGCGCCAGCAGCAAGGACAGGGGGAGTCTTGAGACCCAGTACTTC. Its protein is CASSKDRGSLETQYF. Supplemented by reference TRBV5-1 and TRBJ2-5, the full variable domain reads KAGVTQTPRYLIKTRGQQVTLSCSPISGHRSVSWYQQTPGQGLQFLFEYFSETQRNKGNFPGRFSGRQFSNSRSEMNVSTLELGDSALYLCASSKDRGSLETQYFGPGTRLLVL.